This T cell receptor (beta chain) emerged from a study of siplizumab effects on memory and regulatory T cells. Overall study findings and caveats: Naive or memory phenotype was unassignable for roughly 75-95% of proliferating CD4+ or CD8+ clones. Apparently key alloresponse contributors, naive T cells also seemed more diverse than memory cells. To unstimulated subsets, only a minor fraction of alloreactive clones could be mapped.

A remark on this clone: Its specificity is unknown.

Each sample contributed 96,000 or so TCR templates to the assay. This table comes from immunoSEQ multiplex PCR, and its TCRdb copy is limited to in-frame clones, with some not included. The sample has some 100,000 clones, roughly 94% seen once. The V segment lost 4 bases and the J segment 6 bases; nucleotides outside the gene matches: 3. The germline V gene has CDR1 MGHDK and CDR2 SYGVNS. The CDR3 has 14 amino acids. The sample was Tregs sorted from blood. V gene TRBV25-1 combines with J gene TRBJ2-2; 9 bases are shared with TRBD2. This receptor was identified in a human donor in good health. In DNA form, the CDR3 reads TGTGCCAGCAGTGTAGCGGGAGAGGCCGGGGAGCTGTTTTTT. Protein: CASSVAGEAGELFF.